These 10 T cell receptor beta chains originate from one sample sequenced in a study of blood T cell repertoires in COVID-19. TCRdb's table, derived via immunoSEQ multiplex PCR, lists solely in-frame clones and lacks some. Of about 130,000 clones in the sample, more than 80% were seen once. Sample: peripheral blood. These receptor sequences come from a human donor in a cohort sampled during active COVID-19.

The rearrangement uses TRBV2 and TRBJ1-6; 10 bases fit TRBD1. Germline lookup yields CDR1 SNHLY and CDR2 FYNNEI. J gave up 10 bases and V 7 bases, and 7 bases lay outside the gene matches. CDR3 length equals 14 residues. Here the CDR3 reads CASNPGTGVSPLHF. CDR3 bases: TGTGCCAGCAATCCCGGGACAGGGGTGTCACCCCTCCACTTT.

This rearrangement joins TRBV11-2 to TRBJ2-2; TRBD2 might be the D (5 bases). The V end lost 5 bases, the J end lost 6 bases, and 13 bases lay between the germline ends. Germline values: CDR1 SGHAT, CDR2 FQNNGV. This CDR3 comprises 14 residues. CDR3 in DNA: TGTGCCAGCAGCCCAGGACTCTCTCCCGGGGAGCTGTTTTTT. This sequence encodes CASSPGLSPGELFF. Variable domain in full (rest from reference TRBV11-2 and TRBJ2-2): EAGVAQSPRYKIIEKRQSVAFWCNPISGHATLYWYQQILGQGPKLLIQFQNNGVVDDSQLPKDRFSAERLKGVDSTLKIQPAKLEDSAVYLCASSPGLSPGELFFGEGSRLTVL.

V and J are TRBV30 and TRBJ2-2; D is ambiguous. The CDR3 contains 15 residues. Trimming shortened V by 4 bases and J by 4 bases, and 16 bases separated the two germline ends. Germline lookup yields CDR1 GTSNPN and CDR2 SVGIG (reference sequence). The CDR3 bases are TGTGCCTGGACTGGTGCGAAAAAGAGCACCGGGGAGCTGTTTTTT. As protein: CAWTGAKKSTGELFF.

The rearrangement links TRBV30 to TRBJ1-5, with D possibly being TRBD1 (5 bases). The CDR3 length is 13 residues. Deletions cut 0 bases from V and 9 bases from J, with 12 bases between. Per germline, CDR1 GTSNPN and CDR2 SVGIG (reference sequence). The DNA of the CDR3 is TGTGCCTGGAGTGTAGCAGGGCCTGGGCCCCAGCATTTT. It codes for CAWSVAGPGPQHF.

CDR3 coding DNA: TGTGCCAGCACCGCAGAAGGGGAGGTCCTCTCGAACACTGAAGCTTTCTTT. This gives the protein CASTAEGEVLSNTEAFF. The rearrangement links TRBV25-1 to TRBJ1-1; D is possibly TRBD1 (5 bases). The ends were cut back, 7 bases at V and 1 base at J, with 22 bases in the middle. Germline V gene lookup returns CDR1 MGHDK and CDR2 SYGVNS. The CDR3 is made up of 17 amino acids.

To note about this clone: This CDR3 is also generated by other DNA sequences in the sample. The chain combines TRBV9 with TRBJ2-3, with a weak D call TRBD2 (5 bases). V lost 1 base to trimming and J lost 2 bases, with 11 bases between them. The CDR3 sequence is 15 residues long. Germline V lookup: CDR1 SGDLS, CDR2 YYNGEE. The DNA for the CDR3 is TGTGCCAGCAGCGTAAGCGGAACCTCCACAGATACGCAGTATTTT. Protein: CASSVSGTSTDTQYF.

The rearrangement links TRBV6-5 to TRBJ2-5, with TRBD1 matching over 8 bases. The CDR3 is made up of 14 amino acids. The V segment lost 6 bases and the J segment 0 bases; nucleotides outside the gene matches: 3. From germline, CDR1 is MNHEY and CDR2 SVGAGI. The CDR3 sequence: CASRLQGDQETQYF. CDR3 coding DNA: TGTGCCAGCAGACTACAGGGGGACCAAGAGACCCAGTACTTC.

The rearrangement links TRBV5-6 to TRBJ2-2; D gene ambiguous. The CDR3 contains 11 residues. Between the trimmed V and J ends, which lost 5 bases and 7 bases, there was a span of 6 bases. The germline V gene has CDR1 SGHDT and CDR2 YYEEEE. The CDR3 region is CASRGSGELFF. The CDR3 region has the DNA TGTGCCAGCAGGGGCAGCGGGGAGCTGTTTTTT.

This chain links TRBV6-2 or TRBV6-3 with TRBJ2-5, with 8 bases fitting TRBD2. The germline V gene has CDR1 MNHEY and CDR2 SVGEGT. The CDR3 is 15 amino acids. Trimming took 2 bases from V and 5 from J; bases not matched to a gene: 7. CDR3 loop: CASSYLSGGTETQYF. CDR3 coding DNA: TGTGCCAGCAGTTACCTCAGCGGGGGTACGGAGACCCAGTACTTC.

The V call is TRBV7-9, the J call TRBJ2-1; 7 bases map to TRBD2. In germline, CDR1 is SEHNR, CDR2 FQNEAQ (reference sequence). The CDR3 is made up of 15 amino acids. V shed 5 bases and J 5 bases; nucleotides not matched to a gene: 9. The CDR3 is CASSPREVNNNEQFF. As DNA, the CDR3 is TGTGCCAGCAGCCCCCGGGAGGTCAACAACAATGAGCAGTTCTTC.